These 11 T cell receptor beta chains came from one sample sequenced in a study of T cell responses to AZD1222 COVID-19 vaccine. The repertoire was sequenced with immunoSEQ multiplex PCR; TCRdb's copy has only in-frame clones and lacks some. The sample lists 100,000 or so clones, roughly nine tenths occurring once. The input for sequencing was peripheral blood, taken on day 0 of AZD1222 vaccination. The receptors were gathered from an adult in good health.

The chain employs TRBV9 and TRBJ2-5, with no clear D. The CDR3 consists of 14 residues. Per the germline V gene, CDR1 is SGDLS and CDR2 is YYNGEE. V lost 3 bases, J lost 2 bases, and 11 bases lay in between. For the CDR3, the DNA is TGTGCCAGCAGCGCCGCAGCAGGACAAGAGACCCAGTACTTC. Protein: CASSAAAGQETQYF.

This chain joins TRBV5-1 and TRBJ2-7, with D unclear. Trimming stripped 6 bases from V and 3 bases from J, with 10 bases between. Per germline, CDR1 SGHRS and CDR2 YFSETQ. This CDR3 spans 12 amino acids. CDR3 sequence (DNA): TGCGCCAGCACCTCCTCAAACTACGAGCAGTACTTC. Translated: CASTSSNYEQYF. The full variable domain, its missing parts supplied by reference TRBV5-1 and TRBJ2-7, is KAGVTQTPRYLIKTRGQQVTLSCSPISGHRSVSWYQQTPGQGLQFLFEYFSETQRNKGNFPGRFSGRQFSNSRSEMNVSTLELGDSALYLCASTSSNYEQYFGPGTRLTVT.

The chain uses TRBV9 and TRBJ1-6; a weak D match, TRBD1 (5 bases). CDR3 length equals 14 residues. V shed 0 bases and J shed 9 bases, with 10 bases lying between them. Per the germline V gene, CDR1 is SGDLS and CDR2 is YYNGEE. CDR3: CASSVGVGASPLHF. The CDR3 DNA is TGTGCCAGCAGCGTAGGAGTAGGGGCTTCACCCCTCCACTTT.

This chain joins TRBV27 and TRBJ2-5; D is perhaps TRBD1 (6 bases). The length of the CDR3 is 13 residues. Trimming took off 3 bases at V and 5 bases at J, with 10 bases between the two ends. Germline V gives CDR1 MNHEY, CDR2 SMNVEV (reference sequence). The CDR3 sequence: CASSFSQGETQYF. The CDR3 coding sequence is TGTGCCAGCAGTTTTAGCCAGGGGGAGACCCAGTACTTC.

This rearrangement joins TRBV9 to TRBJ2-5, with TRBD1 as a possible D gene (5 bases). The germline V and J ends were trimmed by 2 bases and 1 base, with 12 bases remaining between them. The length of the CDR3 is 15 residues. CDR1 is SGDLS, CDR2 YYNGEE, per germline. CDR3 sequence: CASSVVAGAQETQYF. In nucleotides, the CDR3 is TGTGCCAGCAGCGTCGTAGCTGGGGCCCAAGAGACCCAGTACTTC. The whole variable domain, filled in from reference TRBV9 and TRBJ2-5, reads DSGVTQTPKHLITATGQRVTLRCSPRSGDLSVYWYQQSLDQGLQFLIQYYNGEERAKGNILERFSAQQFPDLHSELNLSSLELGDSALYFCASSVVAGAQETQYFGPGTRLLVL.

This chain connects TRBV15 to TRBJ1-4; D might be TRBD1 (5 bases). CDR1 is LNHNV, CDR2 YYDKDF, per germline (reference sequence). The CDR3 is 13 residues long. V dropped 5 bases and J dropped 4 bases, with 8 bases sitting between them. CDR3 in amino acids: CATSRGINEKLFF. DNA for the CDR3: TGTGCCACCAGCCGGGGGATTAATGAAAAACTGTTTTTT. Using reference TRBV15 and TRBJ1-4 for the parts outside the CDR3, the full variable domain is DAMVIQNPRYQVTQFGKPVTLSCSQTLNHNVMYWYQQKSSQAPKLLFHYYDKDFNNEADTPDNFQSRRPNTSFCFLDIRSPGLGDTAMYLCATSRGINEKLFFGSGTQLSVL.

The rearrangement links TRBV7-9 to TRBJ1-1; TRBD1 aligns across 7 bases. In germline, CDR1 is SEHNR, CDR2 FQNEAQ (reference sequence). V lost 7 bases to trimming and J lost 0 bases; unmatched junction nucleotides: 14. This CDR3 has 17 amino acids. This chain's CDR3 is CASIKGAFGNLNTEAFF. The CDR3 DNA reads as TGTGCCAGCATCAAGGGGGCCTTCGGGAACCTGAACACTGAAGCTTTCTTT.

This clone was seen more than once but under ten times. The rearrangement joins TRBV7-8 to TRBJ1-1; 8 nucleotides align to TRBD1. Germline V gene sequence: CDR1 SGHVS, CDR2 FQNEAQ. V gave up 5 bases and J gave up 4 bases; unmatched junction bases: 9. The CDR3 covers 15 residues. The CDR3 sequence: CASSPLTGGGTEAFF. The CDR3 DNA reads TGTGCCAGCAGCCCGCTTACAGGGGGTGGCACTGAAGCTTTCTTT. The full variable domain, its missing parts supplied by reference TRBV7-8 and TRBJ1-1, is GAGVSQSPRYKVAKRGQDVALRCDPISGHVSLFWYQQALGQGPEFLTYFQNEAQLDKSGLPSDRFFAERPEGSVSTLKIQRTQQEDSAVYLCASSPLTGGGTEAFFGQGTRLTVV.

The chain combines TRBV13 with TRBJ1-2, with TRBD1 as a possible D gene (6 bases). This CDR3 region has 13 residues. V was shortened by 0 bases and J by 8 bases, with 10 bases between the two germline ends. CDR1 PRHDT and CDR2 FYEKMQ come from the germline V gene (reference sequence). CDR3 region: CASSLGQGTGYTF. The CDR3, as DNA: TGTGCCAGCAGCTTAGGACAGGGTACGGGCTACACCTTC.

The gene calls are TRBV4-1 and TRBJ1-3; 9 bases agree with TRBD1. Germline CDR1 and CDR2: MGHRA and YSYEKL. Trimming took 4 bases from V and 7 from J; bases not matched to a gene: 5. The CDR3 contains 14 residues. The CDR3: CASSPIQGANTIYF. The CDR3 region has the DNA TGCGCCAGCAGCCCCATACAGGGGGCCAACACCATATATTTT.

The chain combines TRBV7-6 with TRBJ2-7; no firm D call. Germline V gene sequence: CDR1 SGHVS, CDR2 FNYEAQ. This CDR3 region has 13 residues. Trimming left V 1 base short and J 2 bases short, with 6 bases between. CDR3 residues: CASSLGGTYEQYF. The CDR3 nucleotides read TGTGCCAGCAGCTTAGGGGGAACCTACGAGCAGTACTTC.